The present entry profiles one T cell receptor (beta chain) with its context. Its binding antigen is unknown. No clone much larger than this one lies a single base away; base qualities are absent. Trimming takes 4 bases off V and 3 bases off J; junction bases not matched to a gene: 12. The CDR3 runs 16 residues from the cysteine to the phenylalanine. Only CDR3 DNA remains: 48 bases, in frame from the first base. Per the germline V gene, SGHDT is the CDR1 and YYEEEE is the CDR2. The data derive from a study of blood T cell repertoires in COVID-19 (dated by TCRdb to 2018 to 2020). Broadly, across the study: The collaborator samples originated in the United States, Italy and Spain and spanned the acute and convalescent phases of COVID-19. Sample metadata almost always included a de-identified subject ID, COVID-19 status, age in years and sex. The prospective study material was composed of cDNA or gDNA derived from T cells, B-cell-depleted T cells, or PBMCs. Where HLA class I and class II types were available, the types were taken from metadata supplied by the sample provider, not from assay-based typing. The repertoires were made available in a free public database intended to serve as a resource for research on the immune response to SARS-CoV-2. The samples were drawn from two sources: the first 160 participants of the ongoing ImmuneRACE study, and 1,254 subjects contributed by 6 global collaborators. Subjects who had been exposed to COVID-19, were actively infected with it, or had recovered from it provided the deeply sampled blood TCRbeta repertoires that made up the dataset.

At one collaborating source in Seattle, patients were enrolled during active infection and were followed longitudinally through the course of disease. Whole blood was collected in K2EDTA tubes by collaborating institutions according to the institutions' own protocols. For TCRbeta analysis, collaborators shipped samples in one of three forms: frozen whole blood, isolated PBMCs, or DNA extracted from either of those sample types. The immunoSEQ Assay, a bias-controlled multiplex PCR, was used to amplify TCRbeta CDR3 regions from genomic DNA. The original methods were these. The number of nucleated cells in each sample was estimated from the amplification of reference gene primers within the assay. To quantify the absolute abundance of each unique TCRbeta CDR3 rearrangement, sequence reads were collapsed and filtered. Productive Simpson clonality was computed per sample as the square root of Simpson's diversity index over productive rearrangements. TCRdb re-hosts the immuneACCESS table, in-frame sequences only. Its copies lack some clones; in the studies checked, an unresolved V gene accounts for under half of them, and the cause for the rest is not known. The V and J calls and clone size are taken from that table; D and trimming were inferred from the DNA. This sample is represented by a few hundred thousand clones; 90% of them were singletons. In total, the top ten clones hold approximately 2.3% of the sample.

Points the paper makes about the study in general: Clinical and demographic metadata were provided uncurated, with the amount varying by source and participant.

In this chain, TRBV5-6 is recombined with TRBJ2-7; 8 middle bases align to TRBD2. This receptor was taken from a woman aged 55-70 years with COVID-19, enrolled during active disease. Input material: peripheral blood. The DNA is TGTGCCAGCAGCACATTACGGGAGGGGGTAGGCTACGAGCAGTACTTC. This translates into CASSTLREGVGYEQYF.